The rows below give T cell receptor beta chains drawn from one sample of a study of control samples from healthy donors and cancer patients. TCRdb keeps only in-frame clones here, not all; method: immunoSEQ multiplex PCR. The sample yields roughly 200,000 clones, approximately 92% seen once. Sequencing was done on a sample of blood. The source of these receptors is a man in his late teens or twenties in good health. The CDR3 runs from the conserved cysteine through the conserved F or W. Each record gives: D gene, J gene, clone size, V gene, CDR3 DNA, CDR3 protein. The D gene is left open where the match is weak. Size is stated for part of the rows, as once, few or many counts, or as a class when the clone is expanded.

D gene: .
J gene: TRBJ1-2
clone size: .
V gene: TRBV29-1
CDR3 DNA: TGCAGCGTTGCCCAGGGAGGCTATGGCTACACCTTC
CDR3 protein: CSVAQGGYGYTF

D gene: TRBD1
J gene: TRBJ1-4
clone size: .
V gene: TRBV3-1/TRBV3-2
CDR3 DNA: TGTGCCAGCAGCCTCCGGACAGGGGGAAGTGAAAAACTGTTTTTT
CDR3 protein: CASSLRTGGSEKLFF

D gene: .
J gene: TRBJ2-7
clone size: .
V gene: TRBV4-1
CDR3 DNA: TGCGCCAGCAGCCAAGAGGCCGGGATCAGGGAGCAGTACTTC
CDR3 protein: CASSQEAGIREQYF

D gene: TRBD1
J gene: TRBJ1-5
clone size: .
V gene: TRBV6-1
CDR3 DNA: TGTGCCAGCAGTGAAGGAGCGAGGGGGACAGCTTTCAATCAGCCCCAGCATTTT
CDR3 protein: CASSEGARGTAFNQPQHF

D gene: .
J gene: TRBJ1-1
clone size: .
V gene: TRBV3-1/TRBV3-2
CDR3 DNA: TGTGCCAGCAGCCAGACGAACACTGAAGCTTTCTTT
CDR3 protein: CASSQTNTEAFF

D gene: .
J gene: TRBJ2-6
clone size: .
V gene: TRBV5-1
CDR3 DNA: TGCGCCACCGGGGGCGTCTCTGGGGCCAACGTCCTGACTTTC
CDR3 protein: CATGGVSGANVLTF

D gene: .
J gene: TRBJ2-6
clone size: .
V gene: TRBV5-1
CDR3 DNA: TGCGCCACCAGAGGGGGGGGTGGGGCCAACGTCCTGACTTTC
CDR3 protein: CATRGGGGANVLTF

D gene: .
J gene: TRBJ1-3
clone size: .
V gene: TRBV18
CDR3 DNA: TGTGCCAGCTCACCTCCAAGCGGCAGCTCTGGAAACACCATATATTTT
CDR3 protein: CASSPPSGSSGNTIYF

D gene: .
J gene: TRBJ1-5
clone size: .
V gene: TRBV19
CDR3 DNA: TGTGCCAGTAGGAGGGTGATGGGAAATCAGCCCCAGCATTTT
CDR3 protein: CASRRVMGNQPQHF

D gene: .
J gene: TRBJ1-1
clone size: .
V gene: TRBV5-1
CDR3 DNA: TGCGCCAGCAGCCAAACCCCCGGGACGGGGAACACTGAAGCTTTCTTT
CDR3 protein: CASSQTPGTGNTEAFF

D gene: .
J gene: TRBJ2-5
clone size: .
V gene: TRBV6-4
CDR3 DNA: TGTGCCAGCAGTGCCAGGGTGGGAGAGACCCAGTACTTC
CDR3 protein: CASSARVGETQYF

D gene: TRBD2
J gene: TRBJ2-7
clone size: .
V gene: TRBV28
CDR3 DNA: TGTGCCAGCAGGCGAACTAGCGGGGGAATCTCGCAGTACTTC
CDR3 protein: CASRRTSGGISQYF

D gene: .
J gene: TRBJ2-6
clone size: .
V gene: TRBV7-8
CDR3 DNA: TGTGCCAGCAGATTGAGCTCTGGGGCCAACGTCCTGACTTTC
CDR3 protein: CASRLSSGANVLTF

D gene: .
J gene: TRBJ1-1
clone size: .
V gene: TRBV6-5
CDR3 DNA: TGTGCCAGCAAAATGGGCGGGGGGGAGAGAGCTTTCTTT
CDR3 protein: CASKMGGGERAFF

D gene: .
J gene: TRBJ2-3
clone size: .
V gene: TRBV27
CDR3 DNA: TGTGCCAGCAGTATACGCGCGGTTCCTAGCACAGATACGCAGTATTTT
CDR3 protein: CASSIRAVPSTDTQYF

D gene: .
J gene: TRBJ1-1
clone size: .
V gene: TRBV20-1
CDR3 DNA: TGCAGTGCTAGAGCGACCCAGGAAGCTTTCTTT
CDR3 protein: CSARATQEAFF

D gene: .
J gene: TRBJ1-6
clone size: .
V gene: TRBV5-1
CDR3 DNA: TGCGCCAGCAGCGGCGAGGATAATTCACCCCTCCACTTT
CDR3 protein: CASSGEDNSPLHF

D gene: TRBD1
J gene: TRBJ2-7
clone size: .
V gene: TRBV5-5
CDR3 DNA: TGTGCCAGCAGTTTCCTCCGGGACAGAAACGAGCAGTACTTC
CDR3 protein: CASSFLRDRNEQYF

D gene: .
J gene: TRBJ1-2
clone size: .
V gene: TRBV28
CDR3 DNA: TGTGCCAGCACCCCTGTACCAACTAACTATGGCTACACCTTC
CDR3 protein: CASTPVPTNYGYTF

D gene: .
J gene: TRBJ2-2
clone size: .
V gene: TRBV5-1
CDR3 DNA: TGCGCCAGCAGCTTTGCCGGGACCAAAACCGGGGAGCTGTTTTTT
CDR3 protein: CASSFAGTKTGELFF

D gene: .
J gene: TRBJ2-6
clone size: .
V gene: TRBV7-8
CDR3 DNA: TGTGCCAGCGAAATACTCTCCGGGGCCAACGTCCTGACTTTC
CDR3 protein: CASEILSGANVLTF

D gene: .
J gene: TRBJ1-2
clone size: .
V gene: TRBV25-1
CDR3 DNA: TGTGCCAGCAGTGAAAGAGGCAGGGTAGTTTACGTCTATGGCTACACCTTC
CDR3 protein: CASSERGRVVYVYGYTF

D gene: .
J gene: TRBJ1-3
clone size: .
V gene: TRBV7-2
CDR3 DNA: TGTGCCAGCAGCTACAAGAGAACTCCTGGAAACACCATATATTTT
CDR3 protein: CASSYKRTPGNTIYF

D gene: .
J gene: TRBJ1-4
clone size: .
V gene: TRBV10-1
CDR3 DNA: TGCGCCAGCAGTGAGACCAGGGGATATGCAACTAATGAAAAACTGTTTTTT
CDR3 protein: CASSETRGYATNEKLFF

D gene: .
J gene: TRBJ2-3
clone size: .
V gene: TRBV25-1
CDR3 DNA: TGTGCCAGCAGTGAATATACAGATACGTCGGATACGCAGTATTTT
CDR3 protein: CASSEYTDTSDTQYF

D gene: .
J gene: TRBJ2-5
clone size: .
V gene: TRBV12-3/TRBV12-4
CDR3 DNA: TGTGCCAGCAGTTTTCGAGAGACCCAGTACTTC
CDR3 protein: CASSFRETQYF

D gene: .
J gene: TRBJ2-7
clone size: .
V gene: TRBV6-2/TRBV6-3
CDR3 DNA: TGTGCCAGCAGTTACTCGAGAGGGGGCTACGAGCAGTACTTC
CDR3 protein: CASSYSRGGYEQYF

D gene: .
J gene: TRBJ1-2
clone size: .
V gene: TRBV27
CDR3 DNA: TGTGCCAGCAGACCCCTCGGAGGCGACTATGGCTACACCTTC
CDR3 protein: CASRPLGGDYGYTF

D gene: .
J gene: TRBJ2-1
clone size: .
V gene: TRBV19
CDR3 DNA: TGTGCCAGTAGCCAGTCGGGACTCCGGGCCCTCACTTACAATGAGCAGTTCTTC
CDR3 protein: CASSQSGLRALTYNEQFF

D gene: .
J gene: TRBJ1-3
clone size: .
V gene: TRBV27
CDR3 DNA: TGTGCCAGCAGTTTAGGACAGTCTGGAAACACCATATATTTT
CDR3 protein: CASSLGQSGNTIYF

D gene: TRBD1
J gene: TRBJ2-3
clone size: .
V gene: TRBV7-3
CDR3 DNA: TGTGCCAGCAGCTTGACAGGGGTTTGGACAGATACGCAGTATTTT
CDR3 protein: CASSLTGVWTDTQYF

D gene: .
J gene: TRBJ2-7
clone size: .
V gene: TRBV7-9
CDR3 DNA: TGTGCCAGCAGCCACCATTCCCCCGAGGGAAATACCTACGAGCAGTACTTC
CDR3 protein: CASSHHSPEGNTYEQYF

D gene: TRBD2
J gene: TRBJ2-1
clone size: .
V gene: TRBV5-1
CDR3 DNA: TGCGCCAGCTCCCCTGGACTAGTTTCCCTCAATGAGCAGTTCTTC
CDR3 protein: CASSPGLVSLNEQFF

D gene: .
J gene: TRBJ1-4
clone size: .
V gene: TRBV7-9
CDR3 DNA: TGTGCCAGCTCGGGGGATTCTTTTGGTGAAAAACTGTTTTTT
CDR3 protein: CASSGDSFGEKLFF

D gene: TRBD2
J gene: TRBJ2-2
clone size: .
V gene: TRBV5-1
CDR3 DNA: TGCGCCAGCAGCCCCCGGGGGGGCGATACCGGGGAGCTGTTTTTT
CDR3 protein: CASSPRGGDTGELFF

D gene: TRBD2
J gene: TRBJ2-5
clone size: .
V gene: TRBV6-1
CDR3 DNA: TGTGCCAGCAGTGAACTAGCGGGGGGGCAAGAGACCCAGTACTTC
CDR3 protein: CASSELAGGQETQYF

D gene: .
J gene: TRBJ2-2
clone size: .
V gene: TRBV18
CDR3 DNA: TGTGCCAGCTCACCCCAAAGTGACAGGAACACCGGGGAGCTGTTTTTT
CDR3 protein: CASSPQSDRNTGELFF

D gene: .
J gene: TRBJ1-3
clone size: .
V gene: TRBV5-1
CDR3 DNA: TGCGCCAGCAGCCCCGACCAGGGTACCGGAAACACCATATATTTT
CDR3 protein: CASSPDQGTGNTIYF

D gene: .
J gene: TRBJ2-5
clone size: .
V gene: TRBV27
CDR3 DNA: TGTGCCAGCAGTTCCGGGCTTACGGGGACCCAGTACTTC
CDR3 protein: CASSSGLTGTQYF

D gene: .
J gene: TRBJ1-6
clone size: once
V gene: TRBV13
CDR3 DNA: TGTGCCAGCAGCCCCAGGGCGGTTTCACCCCTCCACTTT
CDR3 protein: CASSPRAVSPLHF

D gene: .
J gene: TRBJ1-1
clone size: .
V gene: TRBV10-2
CDR3 DNA: TGCGCCAGCAGTGAGCCGGCGGGAGACACTGAAGCTTTCTTT
CDR3 protein: CASSEPAGDTEAFF

D gene: .
J gene: TRBJ2-7
clone size: .
V gene: TRBV7-9
CDR3 DNA: TGTGCCAGCAGCTGGGAGGGGGCTTACTCCTACGAGCAGTACTTC
CDR3 protein: CASSWEGAYSYEQYF

D gene: TRBD1
J gene: TRBJ1-1
clone size: .
V gene: TRBV5-1
CDR3 DNA: TGCGCCAGCAGCCGGGGACAGGAGAACACTGAAGCTTTCTTT
CDR3 protein: CASSRGQENTEAFF

D gene: TRBD2
J gene: TRBJ2-3
clone size: .
V gene: TRBV5-6
CDR3 DNA: TGTGCCAGCAGCCCGTTATCGGCGGGGGGGCCAGATACGCAGTATTTT
CDR3 protein: CASSPLSAGGPDTQYF

D gene: .
J gene: TRBJ1-4
clone size: .
V gene: TRBV4-1
CDR3 DNA: TGCGCCAGCAGCCAAGATGGGCGGGGGGACTATAATGAAAAACTGTTTTTT
CDR3 protein: CASSQDGRGDYNEKLFF

D gene: .
J gene: TRBJ2-3
clone size: .
V gene: TRBV2
CDR3 DNA: TGTGCCAGCAGGAGATCTACATATTCAGATACGCAGTATTTT
CDR3 protein: CASRRSTYSDTQYF

D gene: TRBD1
J gene: TRBJ2-4
clone size: .
V gene: TRBV12-3/TRBV12-4
CDR3 DNA: TGTGCCAGCAGTTGGGACAGAAACATTCAGTACTTC
CDR3 protein: CASSWDRNIQYF

D gene: TRBD2
J gene: TRBJ2-1
clone size: .
V gene: TRBV19
CDR3 DNA: TGTGCCAGTAGTTCAACGGGGACTAGCGGGGGGGCTCGGTACAATGAGCAGTTCTTC
CDR3 protein: CASSSTGTSGGARYNEQFF

D gene: .
J gene: TRBJ2-5
clone size: .
V gene: TRBV5-1
CDR3 DNA: TGCGCCAGCAGCGCCCTCTCCGGGACGGAGGAGACCCAGTACTTC
CDR3 protein: CASSALSGTEETQYF

D gene: .
J gene: TRBJ1-1
clone size: .
V gene: TRBV30
CDR3 DNA: TGTGCCTGGTCATACGCCGCAACTATGAACACTGAAGCTTTCTTT
CDR3 protein: CAWSYAATMNTEAFF

D gene: TRBD2
J gene: TRBJ2-1
clone size: .
V gene: TRBV28
CDR3 DNA: TGTGCCAGCAGTTCTAGCGGGAGCCACTACAATGAGCAGTTCTTC
CDR3 protein: CASSSSGSHYNEQFF

D gene: TRBD2
J gene: TRBJ2-7
clone size: .
V gene: TRBV6-5
CDR3 DNA: TGTGCCAGCAGGGGGTTACTAGCGGGCGGGCCGGAGCAGTACTTC
CDR3 protein: CASRGLLAGGPEQYF

D gene: .
J gene: TRBJ2-7
clone size: .
V gene: TRBV19
CDR3 DNA: TGTGCCAGTAGTGAAGCGACGGCTGTTTCCTACGAGCAGTACTTC
CDR3 protein: CASSEATAVSYEQYF